These 24 T cell receptor beta chains came from one sample sequenced in a study of beta chain features in type 1 diabetes. The investigators reverse transcribed all of the isolated RNA, so they sequenced expressed TCRB transcripts. This table comes from immunoSEQ multiplex PCR, and its TCRdb copy is limited to in-frame clones, with some not included. There are roughly 260,000 clones in the sample; around 20% occur only once, and more than 0.025% lies in the top ten. Study observations and caveats: A moderate, significant TCRB CDR3 shortening appeared in type 1 diabetes across four CD4+ subsets.

For these receptors, no antigen is known. The sequencing sample was made of naive CD4+ T cells from blood. Every receptor here comes from a woman between 40 and 50 years old with type 1 diabetes.

The chain joins TRBV18 to TRBJ2-7; 11 bases agree with TRBD2. The germline gives CDR1 KGHSH, CDR2 LQKENI. The CDR3 sequence is 16 residues long. The V gene end was trimmed by 6 bases and the J gene end by 0 bases; junction bases not matched to a gene: 7. The CDR3: CASSPRLAGTSYEQYF. The CDR3, as DNA: TGTGCCAGCTCCCCCAGACTAGCGGGGACCTCCTACGAGCAGTACTTC.

V is TRBV9 and J is TRBJ1-2, with 8 bases matching TRBD1. The CDR3 runs to 14 residues. Per the germline V gene, CDR1 is SGDLS and CDR2 is YYNGEE. The ends lost 3 bases at V and 6 bases at J; junction bases unmatched: 7. Here the CDR3 reads CASSAFPDRDGYTF. Here the CDR3 DNA reads TGTGCCAGCAGCGCCTTCCCGGACAGGGATGGCTACACCTTC.

V usage is TRBV9 and J usage is TRBJ1-2, with TRBD1 matching over 9 bases. The CDR3 runs to 16 residues. Germline CDR1 and CDR2: SGDLS and YYNGEE. The V and J ends lost 0 bases and 4 bases, in that order; junction bases with no gene match: 7. The CDR3 nucleotides read TGTGCCAGCAGCGTAGCGGACAGGGGACTTACCTATGGCTACACCTTC. Translated, it gives CASSVADRGLTYGYTF.

This rearrangement joins TRBV19 to TRBJ1-5, with 8 bases identical to TRBD1. This CDR3 comprises 17 residues. With V trimmed by 4 bases and J by 1 base, 9 bases remained unmatched. CDR1 and CDR2 (germline): LNHDA, SQIVND (reference sequence). As DNA, the CDR3 is TGTGCCAGTAGTACCCGGGACAGGAAGAGGAGCAATCAGCCCCAGCATTTT. Amino acids: CASSTRDRKRSNQPQHF.

The chain uses TRBV4-3 and TRBJ1-6; D might be TRBD1 (6 bases). The germline gives CDR1 LGHNA, CDR2 YSLEER. The V and J ends lost 0 bases and 8 bases respectively, with 14 bases between them. There are 16 residues in the CDR3. CDR3 nucleotides: TGCGCCAGCAGCCAAGATCAGGGGCAGCGATATTCACCCCTCCACTTT. Residues: CASSQDQGQRYSPLHF.

This clone turned up a few times. This sequence joins TRBV2 and TRBJ2-3; D uncertain. This CDR3 comprises 11 residues. Trimming removed 8 bases from V and 3 bases from J, with 6 bases in between. Germline CDR1 reads SNHLY; CDR2 reads FYNNEI. The CDR3 reads CASAATDTQYF. The CDR3 DNA follows: TGTGCCAGCGCGGCAACAGATACGCAGTATTTT.

This clone was seen a few times. V and J are TRBV9 and TRBJ1-1; D not certain. Between the trimmed V and J ends, which lost 4 bases and 3 bases, there was a span of 10 bases. The CDR3 has 13 amino acids. Germline V gives CDR1 SGDLS, CDR2 YYNGEE. Here the CDR3 reads CASSQDWHTEAFF. CDR3 nucleotides: TGTGCCAGCAGCCAAGACTGGCACACTGAAGCTTTCTTT.

J is TRBJ1-1 and V is TRBV28, with D unresolved. Germline V gene data show CDR1 as MDHEN and CDR2 as SYDVKM. The length of the CDR3 is 14 residues. Between the trimmed V and J ends, which lost 8 bases and 11 bases, there was a span of 24 bases. CDR3 in amino acids: CASLAPQMERGAFF. The CDR3 DNA reads as TGTGCCAGCCTTGCCCCTCAGATGGAGAGAGGGGCTTTCTTT.

This chain joins TRBV7-2 and TRBJ1-4; 8 nucleotides agree with TRBD1. Germline V gene sequence: CDR1 SGHTA, CDR2 FQGNSA. With V trimmed by 4 bases and J by 7 bases, 8 bases remained unmatched. The CDR3 covers 15 residues. The CDR3, as DNA: TGTGCCAGCAGCTCCGGACAGGGAAGGGGTGAAAAACTGTTTTTT. It is translated as CASSSGQGRGEKLFF. Filled out from reference TRBV7-2 and TRBJ1-4, the complete variable domain reads GAGVSQSPSNKVTEKGKDVELRCDPISGHTALYWYRQSLGQGLEFLIYFQGNSAPDKSGLPSDRFSAERTGGSVSTLTIQRTQQEDSAVYLCASSSGQGRGEKLFFGSGTQLSVL.

This rearrangement joins TRBV7-3 to TRBJ2-3; tentatively, D is TRBD1 (6 bases). Germline CDR1 reads SGHTA; CDR2 reads FQGTGA. V lost 1 base and J 6 bases, leaving 8 bases between the germline ends. The CDR3 loop spans 13 amino acids. The CDR3 coding sequence is TGTGCCAGCAGCTTAATGGGGGCGGATACGCAGTATTTT. Protein sequence: CASSLMGADTQYF.

J is TRBJ1-1 and V is TRBV29-1; 7 bases are shared with TRBD1. V dropped 5 bases and J dropped 3; count of bases not matched to a gene: 9. Germline CDR1 reads SQVTM; CDR2 reads ANQGSEA. The CDR3 has 14 amino acids. DNA of the CDR3: TGCAGCGTTTTGGGTGACAGGGCCTACACTGAAGCTTTCTTT. Residues: CSVLGDRAYTEAFF.

This clone appeared a few times. Other nucleotide sequences in the sample specify the same CDR3. V and J are TRBV5-1 and TRBJ1-1; TRBD1 might be the D (6 bases). Trimming removed 0 bases at V and 0 bases at J, with 9 bases between. Germline CDR1 SGHRS, CDR2 YFSETQ. This CDR3 contains 15 residues. CDR3: CASSLDRVMNTEAFF. For the CDR3, the DNA is TGCGCCAGCAGCTTGGACAGGGTTATGAACACTGAAGCTTTCTTT.

The chain couples TRBV7-2 to TRBJ2-7, with D tentatively TRBD2 (6 bases). Deletions cut 5 bases from V and 2 bases from J, with 10 bases between. Looked up from germline, CDR1 is SGHTA and CDR2 is FQGNSA. CDR3 length: 13 amino acids. The CDR3 region is CASSAGLPYEQYF. For the CDR3, the DNA is TGTGCCAGCAGCGCGGGACTGCCCTACGAGCAGTACTTC.

V usage is TRBV9 and J usage is TRBJ2-5; the D gene is possibly TRBD2 (6 bases). There are 15 residues in the CDR3. V shed 1 base and J shed 5 bases, with 15 bases lying between them. Germline lookup yields CDR1 SGDLS and CDR2 YYNGEE. Written as DNA, the CDR3 is TGTGCCAGCAGCGTAAATACGGGAGTCGGGGAGACCCAGTACTTC. Translating it yields CASSVNTGVGETQYF.

Only a few counts were recorded for this clone. V gene TRBV29-1 combines with J gene TRBJ2-1; perhaps TRBD1 as D (6 bases). V lost 6 bases, J lost 8 bases, and 20 bases lay in between. This CDR3 contains 14 residues. The germline V gene has CDR1 SQVTM and CDR2 ANQGSEA. DNA of the CDR3: TGCAGCGTACAAACAGGGTTTCCTTTCGATGAGCAGTTCTTC. It encodes CSVQTGFPFDEQFF.

J is TRBJ2-5 and V is TRBV4-3, with 10 nucleotides matching TRBD2. The CDR3 has 18 amino acids. CDR1 and CDR2 from the germline V gene are LGHNA and YSLEER. J was trimmed by 7 bases and V by 0 bases; bases with no gene match: 14. CDR3 protein: CASSQDTPQAGGPGTQYF. As DNA, the CDR3 is TGCGCCAGCAGCCAAGATACCCCACAAGCGGGGGGGCCAGGGACCCAGTACTTC.

The chain links TRBV10-3 to TRBJ2-7; 13 positions match TRBD2. CDR1 is ENHRY, CDR2 SYGVKD, per germline. The ends lost 5 bases at V and 4 bases at J; junction bases unmatched: 14. This CDR3 has 18 residues. CDR3 sequence: CAISQGLAGAGFRYEQYF. The DNA of the CDR3 is TGTGCCATCAGTCAAGGACTAGCGGGAGCCGGATTTAGGTACGAGCAGTACTTC.

The chain joins TRBV4-3 to TRBJ2-1, with D perhaps matching TRBD2 (6 bases). This CDR3 has 13 residues. Trimming took off 0 bases at V and 9 bases at J, with 9 bases between the two ends. Per germline, CDR1 LGHNA and CDR2 YSLEER. The CDR3 spells CASSQDRGVEQFF. In DNA, the CDR3 is TGCGCCAGCAGCCAAGATCGCGGGGTTGAGCAGTTCTTC.

V and J are TRBV11-2 and TRBJ2-3; TRBD2 might be the D (5 bases). The germline V and J ends were trimmed by 7 bases and 3 bases, with 14 bases remaining between them. The CDR3 runs to 14 residues. Germline-derived CDR1 and CDR2 are SGHAT and FQNNGV. CDR3 protein: CASTTRAVTDTQYF. CDR3 DNA: TGTGCCAGCACTACGAGGGCGGTAACAGATACGCAGTATTTT.

This clone was seen a handful of times. J is TRBJ1-2 and V is TRBV30; TRBD1 might be the D (6 bases). Germline-derived CDR1 and CDR2 are GTSNPN and SVGIG (reference sequence). CDR3 length: 11 residues. Trimming left V 4 bases short and J 8 bases short, with 11 bases between. The CDR3 DNA sequence: TGTGCCTGGAAACAGGGCCGGGGCTACACCTTC. Amino acids: CAWKQGRGYTF.

The chain is built from TRBV18 and TRBJ2-7; no firm D call. Trimming removed 3 bases from V and 5 bases from J, with 8 bases in between. The CDR3 is 12 residues long. Germline lookup yields CDR1 KGHSH and CDR2 LQKENI. This CDR3 reads CASSPPADEQYF. The CDR3 nucleotides read TGTGCCAGCTCACCCCCTGCAGACGAGCAGTACTTC.

The J gene is TRBJ2-7, the V gene TRBV28, with TRBD1 as a possible D gene (6 bases). This CDR3 contains 13 residues. Germline V gene lookup returns CDR1 MDHEN and CDR2 SYDVKM. Trimming removed 5 bases at V and 1 base at J, with 9 bases between. CDR3 region: CASSQGWSYEQYF. Written as DNA, the CDR3 is TGTGCCAGCAGTCAGGGGTGGTCCTACGAGCAGTACTTC.

V gene TRBV7-8 combines with J gene TRBJ2-3; 7 bases align to TRBD2. This CDR3 is 16 amino acids long. Unmatched junction bases numbered 8, after V lost 5 bases and J lost 0 bases. Germline assignment: CDR1 SGHVS and CDR2 FQNEAQ. The CDR3 is CASSGRGSASTDTQYF. DNA of the CDR3: TGTGCCAGCAGCGGGCGGGGGAGCGCCAGCACAGATACGCAGTATTTT.

V and J are TRBV5-4 and TRBJ2-5; 8 bases agree with TRBD1. There are 14 residues in the CDR3. V was pared by 0 bases and J by 7 bases, with 5 bases of the junction left unmatched. Germline V gene lookup returns CDR1 SGHNT and CDR2 YYREEE (reference sequence). The CDR3: CASSLGQGQGTQYF. The CDR3, as DNA: TGTGCCAGCAGCTTGGGACAGGGGCAGGGGACCCAGTACTTC. The full variable domain, in which reference TRBV5-4 and TRBJ2-5 provide the parts outside the CDR3, is ETGVTQSPTHLIKTRGQQVTLRCSSQSGHNTVSWYQQALGQGPQFIFQYYREEENGRGNFPPRFSGLQFPNYSSELNVNALELDDSALYLCASSLGQGQGTQYFGPGTRLLVL.